This T cell receptor beta chain derives from a study of T cell responses to AZD1222 COVID-19 vaccine. Across the study: Second-dose intervals near 4 or 12 weeks were combined. Points from the study as a whole: Only a handful of AZD1222 recipients were seropositive at baseline. Repertoire sampling was restricted to post-peak T cell response timepoints.

Some clones are missing from TCRdb's copy, which holds only in-frame ones; the method was immunoSEQ multiplex PCR. The sample has 150,000 or so clones, 88% seen once. The CDR3 has 14 amino acids. After removal of 3 bases from V and 4 bases from J, the junction contained 3 bases not matched to a gene. CDR1 and CDR2 from the germline V gene are SEHNR and FQNEAQ (reference sequence). As concerns this clone: The antigen remains unidentified.

This clonotype was obtained from an adult in good health. Sequencing was performed on peripheral blood, taken on day 0 of AZD1222 vaccination. The J gene is TRBJ1-2, the V gene TRBV7-9, with TRBD1 matching over 9 bases. As DNA, the CDR3 is TGTGCCAGCAGCTTCGGGACAGGGACCTATGGCTACACCTTC. This gives the protein CASSFGTGTYGYTF.